The entry below gives a single TCR beta chain sequence along with its context. Other DNA sequences in this specimen translate into the identical CDR3. CD45RO+ cells joined CCR7-negative CD45RA+ TemRA cells to form CD8 memory. The method was immunoSEQ multiplex PCR; TCRdb's version includes in-frame clones alone and lacks a portion of them. The sample consists of around 690,000 clones, roughly 87% of them appearing once. The data stem from a study of shared clonotypes between healthy human individuals. As for the study in general: The donor group consisted of two women and a few men, aged 18 to 49.

This CDR3 region has 13 residues. Germline CDR1 reads SGDLS; CDR2 reads YYNGEE. Trimming took 3 bases from V and 6 from J; bases not matched to a gene: 5. Source material: memory CD8+ T cells from PBMCs. As for subset: CD45RO+ cells pooled with CCR7-negative TemRA cells. The chain is built from TRBV9 and TRBJ1-1; 7 nucleotides align to TRBD1. The origin of this receptor is a young man in good health. Some clones in this sample may be carry-over from other donors' samples. The CDR3 nucleotides read TGTGCCAGCAGCGCCGACAGGGTCGCTGAAGCTTTCTTT. It translates to CASSADRVAEAFF.